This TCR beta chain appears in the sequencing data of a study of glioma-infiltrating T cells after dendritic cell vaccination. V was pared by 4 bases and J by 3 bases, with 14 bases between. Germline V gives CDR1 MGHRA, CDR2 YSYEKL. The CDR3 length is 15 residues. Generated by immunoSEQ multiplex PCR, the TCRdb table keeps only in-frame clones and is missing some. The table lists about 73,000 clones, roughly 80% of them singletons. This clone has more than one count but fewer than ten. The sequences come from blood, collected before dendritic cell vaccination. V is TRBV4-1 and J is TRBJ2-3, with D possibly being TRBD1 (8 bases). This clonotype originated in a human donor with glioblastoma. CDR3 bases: TGCGCCAGCAGCCGAAACAGGGGGGGAACAGATACGCAGTATTTT. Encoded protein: CASSRNRGGTDTQYF.